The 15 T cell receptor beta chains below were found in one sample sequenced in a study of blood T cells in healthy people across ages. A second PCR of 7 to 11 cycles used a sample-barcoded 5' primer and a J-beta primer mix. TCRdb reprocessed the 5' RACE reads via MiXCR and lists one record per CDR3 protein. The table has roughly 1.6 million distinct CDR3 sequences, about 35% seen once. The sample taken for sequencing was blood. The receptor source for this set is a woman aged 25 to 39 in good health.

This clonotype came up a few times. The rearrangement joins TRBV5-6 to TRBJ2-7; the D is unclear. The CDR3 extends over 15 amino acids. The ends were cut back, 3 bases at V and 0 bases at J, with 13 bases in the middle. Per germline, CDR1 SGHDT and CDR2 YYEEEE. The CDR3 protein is CASSWGGQPSYEQYF. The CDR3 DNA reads TGTGCCAGCAGCTGGGGTGGGCAACCCTCCTACGAGCAGTACTTC. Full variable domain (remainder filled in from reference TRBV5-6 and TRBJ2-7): DAGVTQSPTHLIKTRGQQVTLRCSPKSGHDTVSWYQQALGQGPQFIFQYYEEEERQRGNFPDRFSGHQFPNYSSELNVNALLLGDSALYLCASSWGGQPSYEQYFGPGTRLTVT.

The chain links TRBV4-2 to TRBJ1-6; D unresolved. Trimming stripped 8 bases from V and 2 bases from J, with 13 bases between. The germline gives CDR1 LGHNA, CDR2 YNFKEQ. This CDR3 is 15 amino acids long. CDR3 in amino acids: CASGPERTYNSPLHF. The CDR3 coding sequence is TGTGCCAGCGGGCCTGAGAGGACCTATAATTCACCCCTCCACTTT.

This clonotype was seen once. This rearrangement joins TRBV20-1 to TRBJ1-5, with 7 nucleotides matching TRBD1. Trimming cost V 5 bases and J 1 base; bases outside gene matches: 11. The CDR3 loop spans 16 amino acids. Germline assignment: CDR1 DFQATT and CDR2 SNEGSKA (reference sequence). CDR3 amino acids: CSAPRTGLGSNQPQHF. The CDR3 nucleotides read TGCAGTGCTCCGAGGACAGGACTGGGGAGCAATCAGCCCCAGCATTTT.

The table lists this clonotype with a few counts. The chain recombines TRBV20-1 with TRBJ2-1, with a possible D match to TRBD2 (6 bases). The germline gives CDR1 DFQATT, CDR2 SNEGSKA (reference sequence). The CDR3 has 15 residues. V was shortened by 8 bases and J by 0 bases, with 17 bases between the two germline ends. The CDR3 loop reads CSSRGGVSSYNEQFF. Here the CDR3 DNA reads TGCAGTTCGAGAGGCGGGGTAAGCTCCTACAATGAGCAGTTCTTC.

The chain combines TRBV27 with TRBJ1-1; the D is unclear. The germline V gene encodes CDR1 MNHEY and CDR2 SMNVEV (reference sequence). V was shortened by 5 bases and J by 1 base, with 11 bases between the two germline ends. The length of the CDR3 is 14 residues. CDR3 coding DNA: TGTGCCAGCAGTCTCCTTCTTAGGAACACTGAAGCTTTCTTT. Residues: CASSLLLRNTEAFF.

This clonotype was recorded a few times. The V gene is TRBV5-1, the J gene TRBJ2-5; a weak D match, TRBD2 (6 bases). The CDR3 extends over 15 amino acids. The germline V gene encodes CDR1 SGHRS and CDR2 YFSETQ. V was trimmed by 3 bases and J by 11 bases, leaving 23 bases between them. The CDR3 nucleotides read TGCGCCAGCAGCTCCGGTAGCGGCAGCGGTGGGGCGCAGTACTTC. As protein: CASSSGSGSGGAQYF.

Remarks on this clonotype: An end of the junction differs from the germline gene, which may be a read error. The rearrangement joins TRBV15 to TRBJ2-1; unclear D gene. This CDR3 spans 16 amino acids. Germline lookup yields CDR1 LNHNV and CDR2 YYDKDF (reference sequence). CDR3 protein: CATSRGSGRQNNVQFF. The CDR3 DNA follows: TGTGCCACCAGCAGGGGGTCGGGCAGGCAAAACAATGTGCAGTTCTTC.

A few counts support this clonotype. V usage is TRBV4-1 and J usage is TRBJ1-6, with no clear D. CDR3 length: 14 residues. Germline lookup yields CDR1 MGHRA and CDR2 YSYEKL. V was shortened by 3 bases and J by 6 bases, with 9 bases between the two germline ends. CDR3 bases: TGCGCCAGCAGCCATGACGGTATTAATTCACCCCTCCACTTT. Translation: CASSHDGINSPLHF.

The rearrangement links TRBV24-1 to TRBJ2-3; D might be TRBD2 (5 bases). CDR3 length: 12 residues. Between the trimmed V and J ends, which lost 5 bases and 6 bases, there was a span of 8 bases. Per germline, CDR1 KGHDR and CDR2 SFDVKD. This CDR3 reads CATSGREDTQYF. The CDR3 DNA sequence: TGTGCCACCAGTGGAAGGGAGGATACGCAGTATTTT.

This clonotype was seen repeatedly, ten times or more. The CDR3 region has the DNA TGCAGCGCCCCAGTGGGCCACAGTTTTCCCTACGAGCAGTACTTC. Its translation is CSAPVGHSFPYEQYF. The V and J genes are TRBV29-1 and TRBJ2-7, with D unclear. Deletions cut 7 bases from V and 2 bases from J, with 21 bases between. This CDR3 is built from 15 residues. In germline, CDR1 is SQVTM, CDR2 ANQGSEA.

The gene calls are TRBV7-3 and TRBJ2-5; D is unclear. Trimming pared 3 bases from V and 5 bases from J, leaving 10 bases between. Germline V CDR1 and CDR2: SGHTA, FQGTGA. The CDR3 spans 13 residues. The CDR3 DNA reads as TGTGCCAGCAGCTTCGAGACGACGGAGACCCAGTACTTC. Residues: CASSFETTETQYF.

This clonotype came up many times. The CDR3 DNA sequence: TGTGCCAGCAGTTTAGGGGGACAGGGGGGTCAGCCCCAGCATTTT. It yields the protein CASSLGGQGGQPQHF. The rearrangement joins TRBV12-3 or TRBV12-4 to TRBJ1-5; 11 bases line up with TRBD1. Trimming at V came to 1 base and at J to 6 bases, leaving 2 bases not matched to a gene. This CDR3 region has 15 residues.

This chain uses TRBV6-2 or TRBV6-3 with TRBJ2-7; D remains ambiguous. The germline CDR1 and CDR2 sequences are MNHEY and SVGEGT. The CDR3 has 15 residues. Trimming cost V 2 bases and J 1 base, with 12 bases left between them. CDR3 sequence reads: CASSYGLLGSYEQYF. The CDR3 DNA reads TGTGCCAGCAGTTACGGTTTACTTGGTTCCTACGAGCAGTACTTC.

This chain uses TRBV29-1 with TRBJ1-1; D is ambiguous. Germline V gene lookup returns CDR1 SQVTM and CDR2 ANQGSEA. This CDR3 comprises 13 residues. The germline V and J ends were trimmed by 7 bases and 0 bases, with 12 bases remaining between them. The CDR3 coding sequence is TGCAGCGGTCGCGGAGTCATGAACACTGAAGCTTTCTTT. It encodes CSGRGVMNTEAFF.

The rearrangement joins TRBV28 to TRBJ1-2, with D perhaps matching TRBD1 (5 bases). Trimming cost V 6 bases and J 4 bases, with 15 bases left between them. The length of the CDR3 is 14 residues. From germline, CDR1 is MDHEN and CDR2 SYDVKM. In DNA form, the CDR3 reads TGTGCCAGCAGCTTCCCCCAGGGTGTCTATGGCTACACCTTC. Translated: CASSFPQGVYGYTF.